The rows below give T cell receptor beta chains drawn from one sample of a study of type 1 regulatory T cells. No antigen has been assigned to these receptors. TCRdb itself ran the reads through MiXCR, one entry per CDR3 protein. The repertoire holds approximately 14,000 distinct CDR3 sequences, with roughly 15% as singletons. The material sequenced was cultured T cells, either the whole culture or a sorted T cell fraction (not recorded which). These receptors all stem from a human donor in good health. The CDR3 runs from the conserved cysteine through the conserved F or W. The D gene is left open where the match is weak. Where a row states a size, it is once, few, many or the class of an expanded clone; other rows omit it.

. . TRBJ1-1 TRBV30 TGTGCCTGGGGGGGGGTCACTGAAGCTTTCTTT CAWGGVTEAFF
few TRBD1 TRBJ2-5 TRBV30 TGTGCCTGGAGTGTAGAGGACAGGCAAGAGACCCAGTACTTC CAWSVEDRQETQYF
many . TRBJ2-1 TRBV7-8 TGTGCCAGCAGCTTAGGCCGATCTGTGTGGAAGCAGTTCTTC CASSLGRSVWKQFF
few TRBD1 TRBJ1-2 TRBV28 TGTGCCAACCAGGGGGGGAACTATGGCTACACCTTC CANQGGNYGYTF
many . TRBJ2-3 TRBV5-6 TGTGCCAGCAGCTTGCAGTGGCTAGATACGCAGTATTTT CASSLQWLDTQYF
. . TRBJ2-5 TRBV20-1 TGCAGTGCTAGACCAAAAGGGTCAGGCGGAGAGACCCAGTACTTC CSARPKGSGGETQYF
medium-sized . TRBJ1-2 TRBV28 TGTGCCAGCAGTTTCGACAGGAACTATGGCTACACCTTC CASSFDRNYGYTF
. TRBD1 TRBJ2-3 TRBV5-1 TGCGCCAGCAGCTTGGCGACAGGGTGGGGCATAGATACGCAGTATTTT CASSLATGWGIDTQYF
few . TRBJ1-3 TRBV5-1 TGCGCCAGCAGCTTGGGACAGGAGGACACCATATATTTT CASSLGQEDTIYF
many . TRBJ1-5 TRBV29-1 TGCAGCGTTACAATAGGGAGCAATCAGCCCCAGCATTTT CSVTIGSNQPQHF
many . TRBJ2-3 TRBV20-1 TGCAGTGCTAGAGATCGTGGTAGCGGTACGAGAGTGCCGTATTTT CSARDRGSGTRVPYF
medium-sized . TRBJ2-7 TRBV7-2 TGTGCCAGCAGCTTGAACGGACAGACCTACGAGCAGTACTTC CASSLNGQTYEQYF
medium-sized . TRBJ2-2 TRBV20-1 TGCAGTGCTAGAGCCGTTAGCGGATACACCGGGGAGCTGTTTTTT CSARAVSGYTGELFF
many . TRBJ1-6 TRBV29-1 TGCAGCGTTCGCTTCTCGGCACATGAGAATTCACCCCTCCACTTT CSVRFSAHENSPLHF
. . TRBJ2-1 TRBV20-1 TGCAGTCCGGGTGGGAGGTCGGGGTACAATGAGCAGTTCTTC CSPGGRSGYNEQFF
many . TRBJ2-5 TRBV7-2 TGTGCCAGCAGCCCTCAGGGGGGGGCAGAGACCCAGTACTTC CASSPQGGAETQYF
few . TRBJ2-2 TRBV7-8 TGTGCCAGCAGCTTAATGGGTAGTTTCGGGGAGCTGTTTTTT CASSLMGSFGELFF
many TRBD2 TRBJ2-1 TRBV27 TGTGCCAGCAGATGGGGCGGGAGGGCCGAGTATGAGCAGTTCTTC CASRWGGRAEYEQFF
medium-sized . TRBJ1-1 TRBV24-1 TGTGCCACCAGTGATGATCATGGACCAGCTTTCTTT CATSDDHGPAFF
many TRBD2 TRBJ2-7 TRBV5-1 TGCGCCAGCAGCTTCACTAGCGGAACCTACGAGCAGTACTTC CASSFTSGTYEQYF
few TRBD2 TRBJ2-1 TRBV20-1 TGCAGTGCTAGACGGGGGTCCATAGCGGGAGGGCGGTACAATGAGCAGTTCTTC CSARRGSIAGGRYNEQFF
few . TRBJ2-7 TRBV12-3/TRBV12-4 TGTGCCAGCAGTTTCTCGGCCGGACCGACGAACTACGAGCAGTACTTC CASSFSAGPTNYEQYF
. . TRBJ1-1 TRBV7-3 TGTGCCAGCAGCCCCACAGGATATTTGAACACTGAAGCTTTCTTT CASSPTGYLNTEAFF
. . TRBJ1-2 TRBV19 TGTGCCAGTAGTCGCCAAGCGTCTTCCTATGGCTACACCTTC CASSRQASSYGYTF
. . TRBJ2-3 TRBV7-3 TGTGCCAGCAGCACAGACCGGACAGATACGCAGTATTTT CASSTDRTDTQYF
many . TRBJ2-1 TRBV7-3 TGTGCCAGCAGCTTGTGGTCAGGGGTGAATGAGCAGTTCTTC CASSLWSGVNEQFF
many TRBD2 TRBJ2-5 TRBV5-1 TGCGCCAGCAGCTTGAAAGCGGGAGGGGCTGAGACCCAGTACTTC CASSLKAGGAETQYF